These 30 T cell receptor beta chains originate from one sample sequenced in a study of shared clonotypes between healthy human individuals. The naive CD8 subset, CD45RO-negative cells positively selected for CCR7, excluded terminally differentiated effector memory CD45RA+ cells. This table comes from immunoSEQ multiplex PCR, and its TCRdb copy is limited to in-frame clones, with some not included. This sample has some 740,000 clones, with about 91% found just once. Sequenced material: naive CD8+ T cells sorted from blood. The receptors originated from a man aged 30 to 45 in good health.

The rearrangement joins TRBV27 to TRBJ2-1; D is ambiguous. The CDR3 is 12 residues long. Germline V gives CDR1 MNHEY, CDR2 SMNVEV (reference sequence). The V and J ends lost 7 bases and 8 bases respectively, with 12 bases between them. This chain's CDR3 is CASTNGGHEQFF. In DNA form, the CDR3 reads TGTGCCAGCACAAACGGTGGACATGAGCAGTTCTTC.

The V gene is TRBV7-9, the J gene TRBJ2-7; D is perhaps TRBD2 (5 bases). This CDR3 spans 15 amino acids. From germline, CDR1 is SEHNR and CDR2 FQNEAQ (reference sequence). Trimming removed 5 bases at V and 3 bases at J, with 17 bases between. CDR3 nucleotide sequence: TGTGCCAGCAGCCCACGGGGAGCGGAGTTCTACGAGCAGTACTTC. Its translation: CASSPRGAEFYEQYF.

The chain has TRBV19 and TRBJ1-2; D perhaps matches TRBD1 (5 bases). V was cut by 4 bases and J by 3 bases, with 15 bases left in between. This CDR3 comprises 15 residues. CDR1 is LNHDA and CDR2 is SQIVND in the germline V gene (reference sequence). Here the CDR3 reads CASSTKSGDYYGYTF. DNA for the CDR3: TGTGCCAGTAGTACAAAATCGGGGGATTACTATGGCTACACCTTC.

The chain employs TRBV7-8 and TRBJ1-5, with D maybe TRBD1 (6 bases). Per germline, CDR1 SGHVS and CDR2 FQNEAQ. The V end was cut by 2 bases, the J end by 6 bases, with 14 bases between. The CDR3 contains 15 residues. The CDR3: CASSLKVGASQPQHF. Written as DNA, the CDR3 is TGTGCCAGCAGCTTAAAAGTGGGGGCTAGTCAGCCCCAGCATTTT.

The chain couples TRBV10-3 to TRBJ2-7; D is undetermined. CDR3 size: 12 residues. The germline V gene encodes CDR1 ENHRY and CDR2 SYGVKD. V was pared by 0 bases and J by 5 bases, with 5 bases between. The CDR3 nucleotides are TGTGCCATCAGTGAGTCGTTGGACGAGCAGTACTTC. This encodes CAISESLDEQYF.

This chain joins TRBV5-1 and TRBJ2-7, with TRBD1 as a possible D gene (5 bases). This CDR3 has 12 residues. Germline loops: CDR1 SGHRS, CDR2 YFSETQ. V was shortened by 5 bases and J by 2 bases, with 8 bases between the two germline ends. The CDR3 nucleotides read TGCGCCAGCAGGGCGACAGCCTACGAGCAGTACTTC. The encoded protein is CASRATAYEQYF. The full variable domain, in which reference TRBV5-1 and TRBJ2-7 provide the parts outside the CDR3, is KAGVTQTPRYLIKTRGQQVTLSCSPISGHRSVSWYQQTPGQGLQFLFEYFSETQRNKGNFPGRFSGRQFSNSRSEMNVSTLELGDSALYLCASRATAYEQYFGPGTRLTVT.

J is TRBJ2-1 and V is TRBV28; 10 bases align to TRBD2. Germline lookup yields CDR1 MDHEN and CDR2 SYDVKM. Losses at the gene ends were 4 bases for V and 8 bases for J; bases not matched to a gene: 5. The CDR3 runs to 14 residues. The CDR3 protein is CASSSAGGYYEQFF. CDR3 bases: TGTGCCAGCAGTTCAGCGGGAGGGTACTATGAGCAGTTCTTC.

The chain joins TRBV13 to TRBJ1-1; TRBD1 aligns across 7 bases. CDR3 length equals 17 residues. V gave up 1 base and J gave up 10 bases; unmatched junction bases: 18. Germline values: CDR1 PRHDT, CDR2 FYEKMQ (reference sequence). The CDR3 DNA is TGTGCCAGCAGCTTAGAGTCTCGCGGGACAGTTGCAAATGGAGCTTTCTTT. Translation gives CASSLESRGTVANGAFF.

The genes are TRBV18 and TRBJ2-3, with 10 bases matching TRBD2. After removal of 2 bases from V and 4 bases from J, the junction contained 18 bases not matched to a gene. Germline-derived CDR1 and CDR2 are KGHSH and LQKENI. The CDR3 is made up of 20 amino acids. The CDR3 spells CASSPTSRPSLAGEADTQYF. In DNA, the CDR3 is TGTGCCAGCTCACCAACCTCCCGTCCCTCTCTAGCGGGAGAAGCAGATACGCAGTATTTT.

On this clone itself: Other DNA sequences within the sample encode an identical CDR3. The V call is TRBV7-9, the J call TRBJ1-2; D unclear. Germline V gene lookup returns CDR1 SEHNR and CDR2 FQNEAQ (reference sequence). This CDR3 region has 13 residues. V was pared by 2 bases and J by 0 bases, with 4 bases between. The CDR3 reads CASSLSANYGYTF. Here the CDR3 DNA reads TGTGCCAGCAGCTTATCAGCTAACTATGGCTACACCTTC.

The chain has TRBV27 and TRBJ2-1; D is uncertain. Per the germline V gene, CDR1 is MNHEY and CDR2 is SMNVEV (reference sequence). The CDR3 runs to 14 residues. Trimming pared 3 bases from V and 9 bases from J, leaving 15 bases between. CDR3 sequence (DNA): TGTGCCAGCAGTTTGAATCCGGGTGGCACTGAGCAGTTCTTC. Translation gives CASSLNPGGTEQFF.

On this clone itself: The same CDR3 arises from other DNA sequences in this sample as well. V and J are TRBV29-1 and TRBJ2-7; no firm D call. V gave up 2 bases and J gave up 3 bases, with 11 bases separating them. CDR3 size: 13 residues. CDR1 and CDR2 (germline): SQVTM, ANQGSEA. CDR3 region: CSVELPGSYEQYF. The CDR3 bases are TGCAGCGTTGAATTACCCGGAAGCTACGAGCAGTACTTC.

The chain joins TRBV9 to TRBJ2-6; 9 positions agree with TRBD2. J was trimmed by 0 bases and V by 3 bases; bases with no gene match: 7. The CDR3 spans 18 residues. CDR1 is SGDLS and CDR2 is YYNGEE in the germline V gene. The CDR3 reads CASSATGTSYSGANVLTF. In DNA, the CDR3 is TGTGCCAGCAGCGCAACCGGGACTAGCTACTCTGGGGCCAACGTCCTGACTTTC.

The gene calls are TRBV6-1 and TRBJ1-1, with TRBD1 as a possible D gene (5 bases). Germline V lookup: CDR1 MNHNS, CDR2 SASEGT. The CDR3 sequence is 14 residues long. Trimming shortened V by 1 base and J by 5 bases, and 11 bases separated the two germline ends. CDR3 region: CASSEDGGWTEAFF. The CDR3, as DNA: TGTGCCAGCAGTGAAGACGGGGGTTGGACTGAAGCTTTCTTT.

This chain joins TRBV5-4 and TRBJ1-2; D gene uncertain. This CDR3 has 12 amino acids. V was cut by 4 bases and J by 4 bases, with 8 bases left in between. The germline V gene encodes CDR1 SGHNT and CDR2 YYREEE (reference sequence). The CDR3 nucleotides read TGTGCCAGCAGCCCCGGGGTCTATGGCTACACCTTC. It encodes CASSPGVYGYTF.

Comments on this clone: The junction does not match germline at one end; this may be a read error. J is TRBJ2-3 and V is TRBV27; TRBD2 agrees at 8 bases. In germline, CDR1 is MNHEY, CDR2 SMNVEV (reference sequence). This CDR3 contains 16 residues. In nucleotides, the CDR3 is TGTGCCAGCAGTTTATCGGCCAGCGGGAGCATAGATACGCAGTATTTT. Amino acids: CASSLSASGSIDTQYF.

The rearrangement joins TRBV6-1 to TRBJ2-1, with D unresolved. This CDR3 contains 13 residues. Germline CDR1 MNHNS, CDR2 SASEGT. Between the trimmed V and J ends, which lost 2 bases and 4 bases, there was a span of 6 bases. The CDR3 bases are TGTGCCAGCAGTGAATGGGCATACAATGAGCAGTTCTTC. Encoded protein: CASSEWAYNEQFF.

This clone was detected only once. The chain combines TRBV11-2 with TRBJ2-7; D is unresolved. The CDR3 extends over 18 amino acids. V was cut by 2 bases and J by 1 base, with 21 bases left in between. CDR1 is SGHAT, CDR2 FQNNGV, per germline. The CDR3 nucleotides read TGTGCCAGCAGCTTACCCTCTCCGACTGTCTTCGGATCCTACGAGCAGTACTTC. Translated, it gives CASSLPSPTVFGSYEQYF.

V gene TRBV11-3 combines with J gene TRBJ2-3, with 12 bases fitting TRBD2. The CDR3 loop spans 14 amino acids. V dropped 8 bases and J dropped 3; count of bases not matched to a gene: 3. CDR1 and CDR2 (germline): SGHNT, YENEEA. The CDR3 DNA follows: TGTGCCAGCTCAGGGACTAGCGGGACAGATACGCAGTATTTT. Its protein is CASSGTSGTDTQYF.

This rearrangement joins TRBV4-3 to TRBJ2-7; 9 bases match TRBD2. The length of the CDR3 is 18 residues. Germline CDR1 and CDR2: LGHNA and YSLEER. Trimming at V came to 0 bases and at J to 3 bases, leaving 12 bases not matched to a gene. For the CDR3, the DNA is TGCGCCAGCAGCCAAGATAGCAGGGCTAGCGGGACTATCTACGAGCAGTACTTC. Translating it yields CASSQDSRASGTIYEQYF.

The chain couples TRBV30 to TRBJ2-7; possibly TRBD1 or TRBD2 for D (5 bases each). Between the trimmed V and J ends, which lost 0 bases and 4 bases, there was a span of 10 bases. Germline V gene data show CDR1 as GTSNPN and CDR2 as SVGIG (reference sequence). CDR3 length equals 13 residues. CDR3 bases: TGTGCCTGGAGTGTGGGACGAGCTTACGAGCAGTACTTC. It encodes CAWSVGRAYEQYF.

About this clone: Other DNA sequences within the sample encode an identical CDR3. This chain links TRBV10-3 with TRBJ1-4, with a possible D match to TRBD1 (5 bases). The CDR3 consists of 15 residues. Between the trimmed V and J ends, which lost 0 bases and 3 bases, there was a span of 8 bases. The germline V gene encodes CDR1 ENHRY and CDR2 SYGVKD. CDR3 DNA sequence: TGTGCCATCAGTGAGTCGGGGCAGCCTAATGAAAAACTGTTTTTT. Protein product: CAISESGQPNEKLFF.

The chain combines TRBV7-6 with TRBJ2-7; 11 positions agree with TRBD2. The V gene's germline CDR1 is SGHVS and CDR2 FNYEAQ. The CDR3 is 17 residues long. V dropped 2 bases and J dropped 7; count of bases not matched to a gene: 13. The CDR3 loop reads CASSLNLAGGQKSEQYF. The DNA for the CDR3 is TGTGCCAGCAGCTTAAACCTAGCGGGAGGCCAGAAATCTGAGCAGTACTTC.

V usage is TRBV7-2 and J usage is TRBJ2-7; D possibly corresponds to TRBD1 (6 bases). Looked up from germline, CDR1 is SGHTA and CDR2 is FQGNSA. The V end lost 5 bases, the J end lost 3 bases, and 14 bases lay between the germline ends. This CDR3 is built from 14 residues. The CDR3 DNA follows: TGTGCCAGCAGCCTTCGGGACACTTTCTACGAGCAGTACTTC. Protein sequence: CASSLRDTFYEQYF. The whole variable domain, filled in from reference TRBV7-2 and TRBJ2-7, reads GAGVSQSPSNKVTEKGKDVELRCDPISGHTALYWYRQSLGQGLEFLIYFQGNSAPDKSGLPSDRFSAERTGGSVSTLTIQRTQQEDSAVYLCASSLRDTFYEQYFGPGTRLTVT.

This sequence joins TRBV28 and TRBJ2-5, with 8 bases fitting TRBD2. The J segment lost 2 bases and the V segment lost 4 bases, leaving 3 bases of the junction unmatched. Germline V gene sequence: CDR1 MDHEN, CDR2 SYDVKM. The CDR3 contains 14 residues. CDR3 sequence: CASSSREGQETQYF. The CDR3 nucleotides are TGTGCCAGCAGTTCACGGGAGGGTCAAGAGACCCAGTACTTC.

About this clone: Additional DNA sequences in this sample encode the identical CDR3. For the CDR3, the DNA is TGTGCCAGCAGCTTAGGGGGCGAGCAGTTCTTC. Protein product: CASSLGGEQFF. The gene calls are TRBV11-2 and TRBJ2-1, with D possibly TRBD1 on 5 matching bases. This CDR3 region has 11 residues. CDR1 SGHAT and CDR2 FQNNGV come from the germline V gene. V was pared by 1 base and J by 10 bases, with 5 bases between. The full variable domain, with the rest looked up from reference TRBV11-2 and TRBJ2-1, is EAGVAQSPRYKIIEKRQSVAFWCNPISGHATLYWYQQILGQGPKLLIQFQNNGVVDDSQLPKDRFSAERLKGVDSTLKIQPAKLEDSAVYLCASSLGGEQFFGPGTRLTVL.

The rearrangement links TRBV5-6 to TRBJ1-5; TRBD1 matches at 7 bases. The germline CDR1 and CDR2 sequences are SGHDT and YYEEEE. CDR3 length equals 18 residues. The J segment lost 0 bases and the V segment lost 3 bases, leaving 12 bases of the junction unmatched. The chain's CDR3 is CASSSRSGQVFSNQPQHF. The DNA of the CDR3 is TGTGCCAGCAGCTCTAGATCCGGACAGGTCTTTAGCAATCAGCCCCAGCATTTT.

The rearrangement uses TRBV5-1 and TRBJ2-7; D perhaps matches TRBD1 (5 bases). This CDR3 has 13 residues. Germline-derived CDR1 and CDR2 are SGHRS and YFSETQ. Trimming removed 6 bases at V and 0 bases at J, with 10 bases between. The CDR3: CASTGDSSYEQYF. The CDR3, as DNA: TGCGCCAGCACAGGCGACAGCTCCTACGAGCAGTACTTC.

The chain uses TRBV19 and TRBJ1-1, with TRBD1 as a possible D gene (6 bases). CDR1 LNHDA and CDR2 SQIVND come from the germline V gene (reference sequence). The V end lost 1 base, the J end lost 0 bases, and 9 bases lay between the germline ends. The CDR3 is 15 residues long. The CDR3 DNA sequence: TGTGCCAGTAGTATAGGAGGACAGATGAACACTGAAGCTTTCTTT. Its protein is CASSIGGQMNTEAFF. Filled out from reference TRBV19 and TRBJ1-1, the complete variable domain reads DGGITQSPKYLFRKEGQNVTLSCEQNLNHDAMYWYRQDPGQGLRLIYYSQIVNDFQKGDIAEGYSVSREKKESFPLTVTSAQKNPTAFYLCASSIGGQMNTEAFFGQGTRLTVV.

The rearrangement uses TRBV14 and TRBJ2-1; 14 nucleotides agree with TRBD2. V lost 5 bases, J lost 8 bases, and 5 bases stayed unmatched. From germline, CDR1 is SGHDN and CDR2 FVKESK. This CDR3 has 15 amino acids. In DNA, the CDR3 is TGTGCCAGCAGCGAGGGACTAGCGGGAGATGATGAGCAGTTCTTC. Protein product: CASSEGLAGDDEQFF.